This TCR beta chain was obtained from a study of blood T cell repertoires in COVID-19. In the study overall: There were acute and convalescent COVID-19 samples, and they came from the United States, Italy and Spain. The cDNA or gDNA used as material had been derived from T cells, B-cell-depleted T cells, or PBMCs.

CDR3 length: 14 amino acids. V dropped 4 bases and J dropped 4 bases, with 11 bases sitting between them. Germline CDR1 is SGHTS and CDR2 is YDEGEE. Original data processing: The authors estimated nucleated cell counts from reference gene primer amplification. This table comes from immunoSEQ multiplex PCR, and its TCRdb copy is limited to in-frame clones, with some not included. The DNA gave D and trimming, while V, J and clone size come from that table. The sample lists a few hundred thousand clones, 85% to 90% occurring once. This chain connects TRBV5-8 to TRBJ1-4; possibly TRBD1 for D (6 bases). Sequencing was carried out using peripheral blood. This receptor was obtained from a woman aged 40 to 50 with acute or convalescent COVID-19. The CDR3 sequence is CASSTDSLNEKLFF. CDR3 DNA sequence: TGTGCCAGCAGCACGGACAGCCTTAATGAAAAACTGTTTTTT. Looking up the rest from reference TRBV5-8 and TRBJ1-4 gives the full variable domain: EAGVTQSPTHLIKTRGQQATLRCSPISGHTSVYWYQQALGLGLQFLLWYDEGEERNRGNFPPRFSGRQFPNYSSELNVNALELEDSALYLCASSTDSLNEKLFFGSGTQLSVL.